This is a list of T cell receptor beta chains from one sample in a study of somatic mutations in cytotoxic T cells in rheumatoid arthritis. Assay used: immunoSEQ multiplex PCR; TCRdb lists only in-frame clones, some missing. In the table there are more than 2,000 clones, approximately 80% of which are singletons. Sample: CD8+ T cells sorted from blood. The receptors were sampled from a man in his sixties with rheumatoid arthritis. CDR3s include the opening cysteine and the closing phenylalanine or tryptophan. The D gene is left open where the match is weak. Clone size appears in some rows only: once, few, many, or a class for an expanded clone.

j_call v_call d_call clone_size cdr3_nt cdr3_aa
TRBJ1-6 TRBV4-3 TRBD1 large TGCGCCAGCAGCCAAGATAGGGGACAGAGTAATTCACCCCTCCACTTT CASSQDRGQSNSPLHF
TRBJ1-2 TRBV7-2 TRBD1 NA TGTGCCAGCCGCCAGGGGGGAAGCGGGAACTATGGCTACACCTTC CASRQGGSGNYGYTF
TRBJ2-7 TRBV7-9 NA NA TGTGCCAGCAGCCGAGTGGGGGCGGGCTACGAGCAGTACTTC CASSRVGAGYEQYF
TRBJ2-3 TRBV7-9 NA NA TGTGCCAGCAGTTCCGGGACACACACTAGCACAGATACGCAGTATTTT CASSSGTHTSTDTQYF
TRBJ2-2 TRBV2 TRBD1 NA TGTGCCAGCAACCAGGGACAGACGACCGGGGAGCTGTTTTTT CASNQGQTTGELFF
TRBJ1-5 TRBV4-3 TRBD1 NA TGCGCCAGCAGCCAAGATAGTCAGGACAGGGGTAAGCCCCAGCATTTT CASSQDSQDRGKPQHF
TRBJ1-1 TRBV7-9 TRBD1 NA TGTGCCAGCAGCTCGACAGGGGAAGGGGACTTT CASSSTGEGDF
TRBJ2-1 TRBV7-9 NA NA TGTGCCAGCAGCCGGGACACTCTGGACGATGAGCAGTTCTTC CASSRDTLDDEQFF
TRBJ2-7 TRBV19 NA NA TGTGCCAGTAGTATAGGTCGGGGGGCGCATCTCGAGCAGTACTTC CASSIGRGAHLEQYF
TRBJ2-2 TRBV10-3 NA NA TGTGCCATCAAGGCGGATCAGATAGGGAACACCGGGGAGCTGTTTTTT CAIKADQIGNTGELFF
TRBJ1-1 TRBV28 TRBD1 NA TGTGCCAGCAGTTTCACAACGAGAGGGGGCCTAGAAGCTTTCTTT CASSFTTRGGLEAFF
TRBJ2-1 TRBV11-2 NA NA TGTGCCAGCAGCTTATTCCAAACGGGAGCCTACAATGAGCAGTTCTTC CASSLFQTGAYNEQFF
TRBJ1-5 TRBV28 TRBD1 large TGTGCCAGCAGAGCGGACAGGTTAAGCAATCAGCCCCAGCATTTT CASRADRLSNQPQHF